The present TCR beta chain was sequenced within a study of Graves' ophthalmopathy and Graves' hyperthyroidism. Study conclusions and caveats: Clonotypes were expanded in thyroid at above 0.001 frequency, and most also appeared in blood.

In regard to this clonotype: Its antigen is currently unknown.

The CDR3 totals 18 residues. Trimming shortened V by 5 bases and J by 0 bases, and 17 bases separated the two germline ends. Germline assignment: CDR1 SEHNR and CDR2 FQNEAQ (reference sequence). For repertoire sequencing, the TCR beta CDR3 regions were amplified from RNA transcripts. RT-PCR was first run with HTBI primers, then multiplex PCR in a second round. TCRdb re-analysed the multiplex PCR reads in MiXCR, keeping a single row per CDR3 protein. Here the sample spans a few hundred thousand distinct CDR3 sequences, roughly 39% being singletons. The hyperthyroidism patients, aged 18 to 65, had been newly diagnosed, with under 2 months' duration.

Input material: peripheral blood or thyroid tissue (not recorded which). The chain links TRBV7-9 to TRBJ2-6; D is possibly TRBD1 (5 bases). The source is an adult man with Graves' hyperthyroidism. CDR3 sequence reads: CASSHRTLSSSGANVLTF. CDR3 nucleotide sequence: TGTGCCAGCAGCCACCGGACATTATCCTCCTCTGGGGCCAACGTCCTGACTTTC.